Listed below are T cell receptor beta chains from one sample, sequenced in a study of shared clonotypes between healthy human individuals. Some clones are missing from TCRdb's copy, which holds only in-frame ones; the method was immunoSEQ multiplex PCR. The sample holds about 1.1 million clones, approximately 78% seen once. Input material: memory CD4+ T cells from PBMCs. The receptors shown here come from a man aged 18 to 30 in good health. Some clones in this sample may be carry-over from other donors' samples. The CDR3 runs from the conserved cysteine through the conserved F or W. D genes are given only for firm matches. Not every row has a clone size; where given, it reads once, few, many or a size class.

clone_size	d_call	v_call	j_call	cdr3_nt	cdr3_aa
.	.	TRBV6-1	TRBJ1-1	TGTGCCAGCAGTGAGTTTGGGGGGAACACTGAAGCTTTCTTT	CASSEFGGNTEAFF
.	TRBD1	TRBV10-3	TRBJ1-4	TGTGCCATCAGGCCCGGGACAGGGGGAGATGTAGGCGAAAAACTGTTTTTT	CAIRPGTGGDVGEKLFF
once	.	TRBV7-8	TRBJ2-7	TGTGCCAGCAGCTCGGACTCTACCTCCTACGAGCAGTACTTC	CASSSDSTSYEQYF
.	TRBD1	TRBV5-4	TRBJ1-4	TGTGCCAGCAGCCCCGCACTTGGGAGGGGGCAGTCTAATGAAAAACTGTTTTTT	CASSPALGRGQSNEKLFF
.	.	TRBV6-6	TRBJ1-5	TGTGCCAGCAGTCCCCAGGAGAGAAATCAGCCCCAGCATTTT	CASSPQERNQPQHF
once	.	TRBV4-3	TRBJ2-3	TGCGCCAGCAGCCAAGTGGGCTCTCGAGGCGCAGATACGCAGTATTTT	CASSQVGSRGADTQYF
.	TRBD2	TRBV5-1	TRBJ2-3	TGCGCCAGCAGCCCGACTAGCTCGGATACGCAGTATTTT	CASSPTSSDTQYF
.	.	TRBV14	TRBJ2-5	TGTGCCAGCAGCCAGTGGAGGCTAGCGAATCAAGAGACCCAGTACTTC	CASSQWRLANQETQYF
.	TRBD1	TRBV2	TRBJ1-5	TGTGCCAGCAGCGGACAGGGGGTCAATCAGCCCCAGCATTTT	CASSGQGVNQPQHF
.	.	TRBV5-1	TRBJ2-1	TGCGCCAGCAGCTTGTTGGCGGTTAGCTCCTACAATGAGCAGTTCTTC	CASSLLAVSSYNEQFF
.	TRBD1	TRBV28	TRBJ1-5	TGTGCCACCGACAGGGGGCAGGGTCAGCCCCAGCATTTT	CATDRGQGQPQHF
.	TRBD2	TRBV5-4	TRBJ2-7	TGTGCCAGCAGCTTGGGGGCTAGCGGGCGGTACGAGCAGTACTTC	CASSLGASGRYEQYF
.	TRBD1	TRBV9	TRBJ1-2	TGTGCCAGCAGCTTTCACAGGGGTGGCTACACCTTC	CASSFHRGGYTF
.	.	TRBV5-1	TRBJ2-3	TGCGCCAGCAGCTTGGGAGGGTTCACAGATACGCAGTATTTT	CASSLGGFTDTQYF
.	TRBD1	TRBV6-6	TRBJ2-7	TGTGCCAGCAGTGACACCGGGACAGGGGGCTGCGAGCAGTACTTC	CASSDTGTGGCEQYF